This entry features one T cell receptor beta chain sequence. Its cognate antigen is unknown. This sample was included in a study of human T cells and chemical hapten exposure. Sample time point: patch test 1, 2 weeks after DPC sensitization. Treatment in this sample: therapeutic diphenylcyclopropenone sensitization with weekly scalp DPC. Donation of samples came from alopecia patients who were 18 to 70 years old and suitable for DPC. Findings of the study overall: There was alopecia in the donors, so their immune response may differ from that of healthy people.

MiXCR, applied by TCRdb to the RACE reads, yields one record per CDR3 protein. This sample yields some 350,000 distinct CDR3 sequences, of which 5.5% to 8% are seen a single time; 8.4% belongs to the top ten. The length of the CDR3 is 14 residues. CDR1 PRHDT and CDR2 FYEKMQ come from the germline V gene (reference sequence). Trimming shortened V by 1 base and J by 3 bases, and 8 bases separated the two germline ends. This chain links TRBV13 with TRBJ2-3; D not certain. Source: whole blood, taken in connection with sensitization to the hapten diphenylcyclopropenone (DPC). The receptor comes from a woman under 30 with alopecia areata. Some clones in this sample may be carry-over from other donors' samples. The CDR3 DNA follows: TGTGCCAGCAGCTTAGACAGTGTTACAGATACGCAGTATTTT. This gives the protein CASSLDSVTDTQYF.